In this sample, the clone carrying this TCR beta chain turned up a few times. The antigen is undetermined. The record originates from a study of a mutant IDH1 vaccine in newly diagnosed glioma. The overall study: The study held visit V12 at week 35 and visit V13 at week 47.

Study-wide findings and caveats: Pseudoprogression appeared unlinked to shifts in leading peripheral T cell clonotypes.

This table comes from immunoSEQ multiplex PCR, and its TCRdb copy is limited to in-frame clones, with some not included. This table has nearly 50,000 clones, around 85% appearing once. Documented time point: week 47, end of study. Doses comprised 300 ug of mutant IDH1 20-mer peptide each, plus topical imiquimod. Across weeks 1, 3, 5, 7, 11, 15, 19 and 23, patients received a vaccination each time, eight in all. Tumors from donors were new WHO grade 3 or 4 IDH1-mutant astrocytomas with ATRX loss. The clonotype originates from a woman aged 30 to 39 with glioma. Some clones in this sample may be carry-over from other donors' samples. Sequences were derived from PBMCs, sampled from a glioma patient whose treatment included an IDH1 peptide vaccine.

The CDR3 reads CASGGRGDYGYTF. The CDR3 nucleotides are TGTGCCAGTGGGGGCCGGGGGGACTATGGCTACACCTTC. The chain carries TRBV19 and TRBJ1-2, with D possibly being TRBD1 (6 bases). Germline V CDR1 and CDR2: LNHDA, SQIVND (reference sequence). V lost 8 bases and J lost 3, with 13 bases in between. The CDR3 is 13 amino acids.